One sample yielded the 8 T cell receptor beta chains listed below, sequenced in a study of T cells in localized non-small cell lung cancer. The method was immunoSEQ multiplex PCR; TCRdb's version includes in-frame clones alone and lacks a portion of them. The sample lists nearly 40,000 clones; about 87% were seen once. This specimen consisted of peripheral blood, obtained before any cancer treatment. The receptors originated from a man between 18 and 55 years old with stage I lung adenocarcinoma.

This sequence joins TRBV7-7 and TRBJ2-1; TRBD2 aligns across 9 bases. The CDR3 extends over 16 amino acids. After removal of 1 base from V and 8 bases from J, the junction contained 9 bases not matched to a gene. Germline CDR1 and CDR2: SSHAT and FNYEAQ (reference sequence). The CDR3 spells CASSLVRGGAIDEQFF. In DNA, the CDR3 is TGTGCCAGCAGCTTAGTCCGCGGGGGGGCGATCGATGAGCAGTTCTTC. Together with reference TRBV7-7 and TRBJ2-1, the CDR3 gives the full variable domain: GAGVSQSPRYKVTKRGQDVTLRCDPISSHATLYWYQQALGQGPEFLTYFNYEAQPDKSGLPSDRFSAERPEGSISTLTIQRTEQRDSAMYRCASSLVRGGAIDEQFFGPGTRLTVL.

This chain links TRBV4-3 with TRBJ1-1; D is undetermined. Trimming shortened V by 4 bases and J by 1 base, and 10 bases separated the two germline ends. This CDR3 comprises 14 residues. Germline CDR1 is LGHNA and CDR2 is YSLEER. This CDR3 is CASSPLPTNTEAFF. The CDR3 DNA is TGCGCCAGCAGCCCTCTTCCGACGAACACTGAAGCTTTCTTT.

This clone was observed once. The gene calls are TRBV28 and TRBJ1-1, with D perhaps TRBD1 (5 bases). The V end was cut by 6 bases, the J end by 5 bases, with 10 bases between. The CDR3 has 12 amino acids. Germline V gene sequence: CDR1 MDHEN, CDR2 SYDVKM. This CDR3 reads CASRSGRTEAFF. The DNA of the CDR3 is TGTGCCAGCAGGTCAGGGAGAACTGAAGCTTTCTTT. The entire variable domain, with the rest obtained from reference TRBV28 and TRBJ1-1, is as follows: DVKVTQSSRYLVKRTGEKVFLECVQDMDHENMFWYRQDPGLGLRLIYFSYDVKMKEKGDIPEGYSVSREKKERFSLILESASTNQTSMYLCASRSGRTEAFFGQGTRLTVV.

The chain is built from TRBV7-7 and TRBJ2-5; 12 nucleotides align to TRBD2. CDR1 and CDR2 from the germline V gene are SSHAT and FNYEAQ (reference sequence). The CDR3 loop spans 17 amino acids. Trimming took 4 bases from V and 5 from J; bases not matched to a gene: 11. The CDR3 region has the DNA TGTGCCAGCAGCTCAAAACTTCTGACTAGCGGGGGCGAGACCCAGTACTTC. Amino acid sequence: CASSSKLLTSGGETQYF.

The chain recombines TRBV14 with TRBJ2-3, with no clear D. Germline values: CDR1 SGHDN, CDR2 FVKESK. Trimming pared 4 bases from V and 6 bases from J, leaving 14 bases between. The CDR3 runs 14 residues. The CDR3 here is CASSPSTVGDTQYF. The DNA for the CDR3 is TGTGCCAGCAGCCCCTCAACGGTGGGGGATACGCAGTATTTT.

CDR3 region: CASSSRDRGRDEQYF. The CDR3, as DNA: TGTGCCAGCAGCTCGCGGGACAGGGGGCGCGACGAGCAGTACTTC. This sequence joins TRBV7-6 and TRBJ2-7; TRBD1 agrees at 12 bases. CDR1 and CDR2 (germline): SGHVS, FNYEAQ. This CDR3 region has 15 residues. J lost 5 bases, V lost 4 bases, and 6 bases had no gene match.

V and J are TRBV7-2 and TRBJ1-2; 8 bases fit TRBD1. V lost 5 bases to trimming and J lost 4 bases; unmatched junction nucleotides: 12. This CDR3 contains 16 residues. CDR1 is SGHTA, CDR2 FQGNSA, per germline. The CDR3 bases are TGTGCCAGCAGCACTAAATCCCGACAGGGGCTCTATGGCTACACCTTC. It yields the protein CASSTKSRQGLYGYTF.

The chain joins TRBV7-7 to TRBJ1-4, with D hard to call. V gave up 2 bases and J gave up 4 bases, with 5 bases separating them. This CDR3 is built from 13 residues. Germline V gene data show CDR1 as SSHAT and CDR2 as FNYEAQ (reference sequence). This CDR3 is CASSLRVNEKLFF. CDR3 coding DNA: TGTGCCAGCAGCTTAAGGGTTAATGAAAAACTGTTTTTT.